This TCR beta chain was observed in a study of cytotoxic CD8 clonotypes in ibrutinib-treated CLL. Findings and caveats of the study: Clonality measured at baseline exceeded age-matched healthy donors, tracking circulating CD8+ T-cell counts. Clonality climbed at ibrutinib response, then dropped toward baseline at progression.

With respect to this clone: Its matching antigen is unknown.

Germline values: CDR1 KGHSH, CDR2 LQKENI. The CDR3 covers 15 residues. The V gene lost 4 bases and the J gene lost 7 bases, with 19 bases spanning the gap. The sequencing depth, 1 in 200,000 to 1 in 1 million T cells, was the target. Libraries were prepared by immunoSEQ multiplex PCR; TCRdb keeps only in-frame clonotypes and omits some of them. The sample includes hundreds of thousands of clones, around four fifths of them seen just once. This specimen was PBMCs, taken before ibrutinib treatment. The chain employs TRBV18 and TRBJ1-1; maybe TRBD1 (5 bases). This receptor was taken from a human donor with chronic lymphocytic leukemia. The DNA for the CDR3 is TGTGCCAGCTCACAGACCGTGGGAGGGGAGGTTGAAGCTTTCTTT. Its translation: CASSQTVGGEVEAFF.